Below, 15 T cell receptor beta chains from the same sample are listed, as sequenced in a study of cytomegalovirus exposure and HLA in healthy donors. The primer mix had 60 Vbeta and 13 Jbeta primers. Data came from immunoSEQ multiplex PCR; TCRdb stores just in-frame clones and leaves some out. The repertoire holds under 65,000 clones, with less than 85% as singletons. The sequencing input was PBMCs. The receptor set was obtained from a woman between 18 and 29 years old in good health and CMV-seronegative.

The chain is built from TRBV2 and TRBJ2-2, with TRBD1 matching over 7 bases. V lost 6 bases and J lost 0; bases outside the gene matches: 4. This CDR3 is built from 15 residues. Germline V gene sequence: CDR1 SNHLY, CDR2 FYNNEI. The CDR3 here is CASSWDSANTGELFF. The CDR3 nucleotides read TGTGCCAGCAGCTGGGACAGCGCGAACACCGGGGAGCTGTTTTTT.

The chain employs TRBV5-1 and TRBJ1-4, with TRBD1 identical over 10 bases. This CDR3 has 16 residues. Germline V gene data show CDR1 as SGHRS and CDR2 as YFSETQ. Germline trimming cut 4 bases from V and 6 bases from J; bases unmatched to any gene: 9. The CDR3: CASSLSRQGAHEKLFF. Here the CDR3 DNA reads TGCGCCAGCAGCCTGTCCCGACAGGGGGCCCATGAAAAACTGTTTTTT.

V usage is TRBV19 and J usage is TRBJ1-2, with D maybe TRBD1 (6 bases). The V gene lost 6 bases and the J gene lost 4 bases, with 18 bases spanning the gap. Germline CDR1 is LNHDA and CDR2 is SQIVND (reference sequence). The CDR3 sequence is 15 residues long. The CDR3 DNA is TGTGCCAGTAGCTATACTCCCGGGACACGCTATGGCTACACCTTC. Protein: CASSYTPGTRYGYTF.

The gene calls are TRBV19 and TRBJ1-4; D unclear. CDR3 length: 14 amino acids. Germline assignment: CDR1 LNHDA and CDR2 SQIVND (reference sequence). The germline V and J ends were trimmed by 6 bases and 0 bases, with 8 bases remaining between them. Written as DNA, the CDR3 is TGTGCCAGTAGAAAACAACCAACTAATGAAAAACTGTTTTTT. Its translation: CASRKQPTNEKLFF.

This clone was detected a few times. V is TRBV7-9 and J is TRBJ1-4; no firm D call. Germline V gene lookup returns CDR1 SEHNR and CDR2 FQNEAQ (reference sequence). The CDR3 length is 13 residues. Trimming shortened V by 5 bases and J by 6 bases, and 10 bases separated the two germline ends. As DNA, the CDR3 is TGTGCCAGCAGCCCGCGGGAGGATGAAAAACTGTTTTTT. Translating it yields CASSPREDEKLFF.

The gene calls are TRBV4-2 and TRBJ1-3; TRBD1 agrees at 7 bases. CDR1 is LGHNA and CDR2 is YNFKEQ in the germline V gene. The CDR3 covers 15 residues. V shed 5 bases, J shed 2 bases, and the junction held 6 bases outside the gene matches. Here the CDR3 reads CASSFSGGTGNTIYF. The CDR3 region has the DNA TGTGCCAGCAGCTTTTCAGGGGGTACTGGAAACACCATATATTTT.

V gene TRBV27 combines with J gene TRBJ2-1; D may be TRBD1 (5 bases). This CDR3 has 17 residues. Trimming removed 6 bases from V and 2 bases from J, with 20 bases in between. The germline V gene has CDR1 MNHEY and CDR2 SMNVEV (reference sequence). The CDR3 DNA follows: TGTGCCAGCAGCCTCCCCATCCGGACATTTCCCTACAATGAGCAGTTCTTC. It encodes CASSLPIRTFPYNEQFF.

This chain connects TRBV18 to TRBJ1-2; D is possibly TRBD1 (5 bases). CDR1 and CDR2 (germline): KGHSH, LQKENI. The CDR3 runs to 14 residues. With 3 bases removed from V and 6 bases from J, the gap between germline ends came to 14 bases. In nucleotides, the CDR3 is TGTGCCAGCTCACCGACAGTTGCTGTAGATGGCTACACCTTC. This translates into CASSPTVAVDGYTF.

The gene calls are TRBV14 and TRBJ2-1; D not certain. Trimming shortened V by 3 bases and J by 4 bases, and 10 bases separated the two germline ends. The CDR3 is 14 residues long. Germline-derived CDR1 and CDR2 are SGHDN and FVKESK. CDR3: CASSHASSYNEQFF. The CDR3 coding sequence is TGTGCCAGCAGCCATGCTAGTTCATACAATGAGCAGTTCTTC.

This clone was seen once. The J gene is TRBJ1-1, the V gene TRBV20-1; D is ambiguous. Trimming took 8 bases from V and 1 from J, leaving 8 bases between them. In germline, CDR1 is DFQATT, CDR2 SNEGSKA (reference sequence). This CDR3 has 11 residues. Here the CDR3 DNA reads TGCAGTACCATGAGGAACACTGAAGCTTTCTTT. It codes for CSTMRNTEAFF.

The chain has TRBV5-6 and TRBJ2-7; TRBD1 matches 7 bases. The J segment lost 0 bases and the V segment lost 4 bases, leaving 10 bases of the junction unmatched. This CDR3 is built from 16 residues. Germline CDR1 SGHDT, CDR2 YYEEEE. CDR3 sequence (DNA): TGTGCCAGCAGCCTATTTGGGACAGATAGCTCCTACGAGCAGTACTTC. Amino acids: CASSLFGTDSSYEQYF.

V is TRBV5-1 and J is TRBJ2-5; weak D call: TRBD2 (5 bases). Germline lookup yields CDR1 SGHRS and CDR2 YFSETQ. CDR3 length: 16 amino acids. The V end lost 4 bases, the J end lost 5 bases, and 21 bases lay between the germline ends. The CDR3 region has the DNA TGCGCCAGCAGCCCTTCGAGCGGAGGCGGTGTGGAGACCCAGTACTTC. Translated, it gives CASSPSSGGGVETQYF.

This chain connects TRBV7-2 to TRBJ2-3, with 10 bases that match TRBD2. The trim removed 2 bases at V and 4 bases at J, leaving 9 bases unmatched. The CDR3 loop spans 17 amino acids. CDR1 SGHTA and CDR2 FQGNSA come from the germline V gene. In DNA form, the CDR3 reads TGTGCCAGCAGCTTACGATCACTAGCGGGAATTCCAGATACGCAGTATTTT. As protein: CASSLRSLAGIPDTQYF.

The chain joins TRBV15 to TRBJ1-2; a possible D gene is TRBD1 (6 bases). CDR3 size: 13 residues. The germline gives CDR1 LNHNV, CDR2 YYDKDF (reference sequence). Trimming shortened V by 5 bases and J by 4 bases, and 11 bases separated the two germline ends. The CDR3 sequence: CATSPDRSYGYTF. The CDR3 coding sequence is TGTGCCACCAGCCCCGACAGGAGCTATGGCTACACCTTC.

CDR3: CAISESPGIMNTEAFF. The DNA for the CDR3 is TGTGCCATCAGTGAGTCCCCAGGGATCATGAACACTGAAGCTTTCTTT. V gene TRBV10-3 combines with J gene TRBJ1-1, with a tentative D call TRBD1 (5 bases). V lost 0 bases, J lost 0 bases, and 11 bases lay in between. This CDR3 contains 16 residues. Germline V CDR1 and CDR2: ENHRY, SYGVKD.